The present entry profiles one T cell receptor (beta chain) with its context. The same CDR3 can be traced to other DNA sequences in this sample. Deletions cut 2 bases from V and 4 bases from J, with 8 bases between. This CDR3 contains 13 residues. CDR1 is MNHEY and CDR2 is SVGAGI in the germline V gene. The data belong to a study of OX40 agonist ivuxolimab in advanced cancers. Libraries were prepared by immunoSEQ multiplex PCR; TCRdb keeps only in-frame clonotypes and omits some of them. The sample shows under 80,000 clones, approximately 85% of them seen only once. The V call is TRBV6-5, the J call TRBJ1-1; D is undetermined. The sample in question was CD4+ or CD8+ T cells sorted from blood, obtained in a trial of the OX40 agonist ivuxolimab. The sequence was collected from an adult with an advanced solid tumor such as melanoma, head and neck, liver or kidney cancer. The CDR3 coding sequence is TGTGCCAGCAGTTACGTTGCGGGCACTGAAGCTTTCTTT. Translation: CASSYVAGTEAFF.